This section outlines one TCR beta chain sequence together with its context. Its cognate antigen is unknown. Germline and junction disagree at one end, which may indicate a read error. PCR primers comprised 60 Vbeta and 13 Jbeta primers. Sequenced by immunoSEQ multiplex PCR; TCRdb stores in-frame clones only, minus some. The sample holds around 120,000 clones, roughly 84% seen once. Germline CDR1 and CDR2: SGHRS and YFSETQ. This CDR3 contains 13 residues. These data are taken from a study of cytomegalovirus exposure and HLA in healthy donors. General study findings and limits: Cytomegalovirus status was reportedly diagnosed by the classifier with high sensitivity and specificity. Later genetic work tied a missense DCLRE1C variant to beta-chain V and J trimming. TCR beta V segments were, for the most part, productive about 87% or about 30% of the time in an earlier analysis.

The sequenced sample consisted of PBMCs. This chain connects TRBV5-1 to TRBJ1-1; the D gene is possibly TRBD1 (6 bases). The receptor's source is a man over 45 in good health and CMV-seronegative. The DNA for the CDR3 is TGCACCAGCAGCGATCCAGGGGTCACTGAAGCTTTCTTT. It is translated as CTSSDPGVTEAFF.